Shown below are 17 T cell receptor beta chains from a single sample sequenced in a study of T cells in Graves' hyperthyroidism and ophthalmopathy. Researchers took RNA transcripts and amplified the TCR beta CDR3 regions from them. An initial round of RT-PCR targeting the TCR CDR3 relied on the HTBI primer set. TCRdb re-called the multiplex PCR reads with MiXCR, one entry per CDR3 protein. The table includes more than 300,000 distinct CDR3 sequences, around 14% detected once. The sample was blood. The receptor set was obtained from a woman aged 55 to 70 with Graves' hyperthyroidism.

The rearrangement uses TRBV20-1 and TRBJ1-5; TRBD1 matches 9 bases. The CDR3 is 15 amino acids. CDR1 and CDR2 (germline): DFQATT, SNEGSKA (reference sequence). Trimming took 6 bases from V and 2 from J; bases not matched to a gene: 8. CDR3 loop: CSAKPGQGGNQPQHF. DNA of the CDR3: TGCAGTGCGAAACCGGGACAGGGTGGCAATCAGCCCCAGCATTTT.

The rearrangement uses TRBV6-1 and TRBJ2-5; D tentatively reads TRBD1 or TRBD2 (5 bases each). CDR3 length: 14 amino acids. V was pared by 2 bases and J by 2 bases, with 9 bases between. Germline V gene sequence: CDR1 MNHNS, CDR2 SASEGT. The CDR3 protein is CASSEFGGQETQYF. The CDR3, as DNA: TGTGCCAGCAGTGAATTTGGGGGACAAGAGACCCAGTACTTC.

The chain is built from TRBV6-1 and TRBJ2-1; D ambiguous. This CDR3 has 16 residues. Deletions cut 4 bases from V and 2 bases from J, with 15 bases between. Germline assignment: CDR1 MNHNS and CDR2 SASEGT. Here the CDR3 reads CASSATGPAAYNEQFF. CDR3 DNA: TGTGCCAGCAGTGCTACCGGGCCGGCGGCCTACAATGAGCAGTTCTTC.

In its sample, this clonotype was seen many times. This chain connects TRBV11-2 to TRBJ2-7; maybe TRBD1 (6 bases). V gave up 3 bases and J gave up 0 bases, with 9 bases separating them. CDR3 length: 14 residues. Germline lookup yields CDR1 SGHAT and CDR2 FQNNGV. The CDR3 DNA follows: TGTGCCAGCAGCTTGCAGGGGCCCTCCTACGAGCAGTACTTC. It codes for CASSLQGPSYEQYF.

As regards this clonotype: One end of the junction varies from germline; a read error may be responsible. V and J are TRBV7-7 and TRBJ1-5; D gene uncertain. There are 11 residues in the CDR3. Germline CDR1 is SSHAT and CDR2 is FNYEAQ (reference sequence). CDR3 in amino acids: CASSCDEPQHF. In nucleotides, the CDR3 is TGTGCTAGCAGCTGCGACGAACCCCAGCATTTT.

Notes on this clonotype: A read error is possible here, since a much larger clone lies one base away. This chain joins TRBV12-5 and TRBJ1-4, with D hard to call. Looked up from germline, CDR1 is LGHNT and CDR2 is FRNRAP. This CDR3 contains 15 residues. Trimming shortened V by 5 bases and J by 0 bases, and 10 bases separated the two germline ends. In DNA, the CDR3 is TGTGCTAGTGGTACTTCATCTGCAACTAATGAAAAACTGTTTTTT. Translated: CASGTSSATNEKLFF.

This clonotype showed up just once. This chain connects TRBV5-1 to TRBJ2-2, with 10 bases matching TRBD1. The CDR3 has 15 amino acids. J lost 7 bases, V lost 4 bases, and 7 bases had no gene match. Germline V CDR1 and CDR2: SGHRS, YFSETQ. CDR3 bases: TGCGCCAGCAGCACCGGGACAGGGGTCGGCGGGGAGCTGTTTTTT. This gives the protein CASSTGTGVGGELFF.

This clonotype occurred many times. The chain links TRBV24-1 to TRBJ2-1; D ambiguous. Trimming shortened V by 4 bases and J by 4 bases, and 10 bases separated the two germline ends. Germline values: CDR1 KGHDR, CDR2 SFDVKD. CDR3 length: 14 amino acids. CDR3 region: CATSERGSYNEQFF. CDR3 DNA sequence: TGTGCCACCAGTGAAAGAGGTTCATACAATGAGCAGTTCTTC.

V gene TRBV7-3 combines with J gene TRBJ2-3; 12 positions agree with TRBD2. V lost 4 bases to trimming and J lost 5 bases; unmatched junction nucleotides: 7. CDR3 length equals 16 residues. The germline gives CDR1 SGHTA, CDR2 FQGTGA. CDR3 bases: TGTGCCAGCAGCTCGACTAGCGGGGGCAGGGGAGATACGCAGTATTTT. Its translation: CASSSTSGGRGDTQYF.

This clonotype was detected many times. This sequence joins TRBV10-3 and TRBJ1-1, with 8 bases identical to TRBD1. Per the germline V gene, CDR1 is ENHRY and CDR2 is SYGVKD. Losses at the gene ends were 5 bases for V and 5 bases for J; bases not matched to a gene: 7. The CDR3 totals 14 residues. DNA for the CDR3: TGTGCCATCAGTTATGACAGGGGAGGGACTGAAGCTTTCTTT. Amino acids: CAISYDRGGTEAFF.

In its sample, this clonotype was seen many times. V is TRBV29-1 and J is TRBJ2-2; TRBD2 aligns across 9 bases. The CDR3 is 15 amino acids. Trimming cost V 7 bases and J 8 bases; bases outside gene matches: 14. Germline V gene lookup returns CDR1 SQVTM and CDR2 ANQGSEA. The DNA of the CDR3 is TGCAGCGCGACGGGACTAGCCCCCGTGGGTGGGGAGCTGTTTTTT. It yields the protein CSATGLAPVGGELFF.

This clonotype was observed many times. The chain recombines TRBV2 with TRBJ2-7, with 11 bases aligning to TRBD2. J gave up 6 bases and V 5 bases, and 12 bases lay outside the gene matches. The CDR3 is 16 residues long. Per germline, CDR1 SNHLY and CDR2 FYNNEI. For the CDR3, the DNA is TGTGCCAGCAGTCCGGGACTAGCGGACCCCCTCCCCGAGCAGTACTTC. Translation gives CASSPGLADPLPEQYF.

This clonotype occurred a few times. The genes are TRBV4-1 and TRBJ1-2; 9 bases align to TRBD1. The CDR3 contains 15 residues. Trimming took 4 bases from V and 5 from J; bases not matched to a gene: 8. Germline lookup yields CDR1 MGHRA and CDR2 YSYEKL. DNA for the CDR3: TGCGCCAGCAGCCTAAACCGGGACAGGGAGTATGGCTACACCTTC. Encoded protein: CASSLNRDREYGYTF.

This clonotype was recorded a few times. The DNA for the CDR3 is TGTGCCAGTAGGTTTCGGCAGGACTACAATGAGCAGTTCTTC. This encodes CASRFRQDYNEQFF. The rearrangement uses TRBV19 and TRBJ2-1, with D unclear. The CDR3 is 14 residues long. Trimming cost V 6 bases and J 3 bases, with 12 bases left between them. Germline V gene lookup returns CDR1 LNHDA and CDR2 SQIVND (reference sequence).

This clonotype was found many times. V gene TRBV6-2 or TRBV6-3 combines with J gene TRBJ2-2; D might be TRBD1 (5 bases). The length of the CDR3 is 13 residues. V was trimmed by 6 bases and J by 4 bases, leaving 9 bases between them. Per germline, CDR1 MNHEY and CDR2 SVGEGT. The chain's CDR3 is CASRSRVTGELFF. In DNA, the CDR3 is TGTGCCAGCAGATCCAGGGTCACCGGGGAGCTGTTTTTT.

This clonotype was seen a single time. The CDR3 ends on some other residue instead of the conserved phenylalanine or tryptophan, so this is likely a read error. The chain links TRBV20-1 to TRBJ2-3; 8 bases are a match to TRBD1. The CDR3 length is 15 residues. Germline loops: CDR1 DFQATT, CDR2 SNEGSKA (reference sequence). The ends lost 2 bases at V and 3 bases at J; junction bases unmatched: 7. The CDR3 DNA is TGCAGTGCTAGAATATCTACAGGGGGAACAGATACGCAGTATTCT. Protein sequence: CSARISTGGTDTQYS.

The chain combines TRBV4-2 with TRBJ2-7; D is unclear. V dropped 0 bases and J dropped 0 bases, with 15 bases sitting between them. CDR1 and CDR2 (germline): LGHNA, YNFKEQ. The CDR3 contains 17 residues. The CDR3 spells CASSQDLYDSSSYEQYF. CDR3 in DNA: TGTGCCAGCAGCCAAGACTTATATGATTCGAGCTCCTACGAGCAGTACTTC.